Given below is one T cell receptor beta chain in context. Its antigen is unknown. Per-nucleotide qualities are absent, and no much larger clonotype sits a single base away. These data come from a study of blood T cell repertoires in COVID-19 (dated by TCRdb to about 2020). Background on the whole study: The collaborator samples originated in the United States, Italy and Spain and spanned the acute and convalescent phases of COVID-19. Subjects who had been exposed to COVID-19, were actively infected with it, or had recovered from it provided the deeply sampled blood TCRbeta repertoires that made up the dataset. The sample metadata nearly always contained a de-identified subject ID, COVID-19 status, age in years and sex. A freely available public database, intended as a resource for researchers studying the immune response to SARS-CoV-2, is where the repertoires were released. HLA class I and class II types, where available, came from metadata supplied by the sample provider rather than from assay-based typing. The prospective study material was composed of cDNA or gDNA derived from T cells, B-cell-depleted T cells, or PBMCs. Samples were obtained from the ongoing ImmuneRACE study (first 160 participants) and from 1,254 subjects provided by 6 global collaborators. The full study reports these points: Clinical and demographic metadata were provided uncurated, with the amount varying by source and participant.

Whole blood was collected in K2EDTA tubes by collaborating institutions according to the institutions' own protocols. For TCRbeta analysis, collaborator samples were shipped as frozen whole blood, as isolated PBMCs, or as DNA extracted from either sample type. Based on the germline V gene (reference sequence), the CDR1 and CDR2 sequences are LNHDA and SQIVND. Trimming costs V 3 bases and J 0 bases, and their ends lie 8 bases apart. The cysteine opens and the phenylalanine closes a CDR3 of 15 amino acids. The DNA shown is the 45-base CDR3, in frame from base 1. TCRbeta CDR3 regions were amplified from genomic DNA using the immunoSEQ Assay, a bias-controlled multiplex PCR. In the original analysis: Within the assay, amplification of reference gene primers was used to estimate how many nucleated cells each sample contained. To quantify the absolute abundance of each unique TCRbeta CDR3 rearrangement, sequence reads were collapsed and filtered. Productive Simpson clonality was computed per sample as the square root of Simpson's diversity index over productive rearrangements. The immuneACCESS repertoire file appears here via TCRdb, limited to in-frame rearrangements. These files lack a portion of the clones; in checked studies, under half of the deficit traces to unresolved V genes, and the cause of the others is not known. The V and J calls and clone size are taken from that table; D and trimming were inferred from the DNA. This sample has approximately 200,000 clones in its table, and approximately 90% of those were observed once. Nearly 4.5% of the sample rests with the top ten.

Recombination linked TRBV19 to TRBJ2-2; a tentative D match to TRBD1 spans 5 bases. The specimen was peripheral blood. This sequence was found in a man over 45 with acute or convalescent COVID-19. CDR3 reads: CASSIIGANTGELFF. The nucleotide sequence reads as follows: TGTGCCAGTAGTATTATAGGGGCGAACACCGGGGAGCTGTTTTTT.